Listed below are T cell receptor beta chains from one sample, sequenced in a study of blood T cell repertoires in COVID-19. Sequenced by immunoSEQ multiplex PCR; TCRdb stores in-frame clones only, minus some. The sample records fewer than 250,000 clones, 65% to 85% being singletons. Sequencing input: PBMCs or T cells enriched from blood (not recorded which). These TCRs come from a woman under 40 who had been exposed to COVID-19. Both conserved end residues are part of each CDR3. Fields, in order: J gene, V gene, D gene, clone size, CDR3 DNA, CDR3 protein. D genes are given only for firm matches. Rows give clone size only sometimes, using once, few, many, or a class for an expanded clone.

j_call: TRBJ2-7; v_call: TRBV5-6; d_call: TRBD2; clone_size: -; cdr3_nt: TGTGCCAGCAGCCTGATAATGGGAAACCGACAGAACGGGGGGGAGCAGTACTTC; cdr3_aa: CASSLIMGNRQNGGEQYF
j_call: TRBJ1-4; v_call: TRBV27; d_call: -; clone_size: -; cdr3_nt: TGTGCCAGCAGTTTAGAGAAGGGGGCTAATGAAAAACTGTTTTTT; cdr3_aa: CASSLEKGANEKLFF
j_call: TRBJ1-2; v_call: TRBV30; d_call: -; clone_size: -; cdr3_nt: TGTGCCTGGAGCGCGGCTGGCTACACCTTC; cdr3_aa: CAWSAAGYTF
j_call: TRBJ2-2; v_call: TRBV15; d_call: TRBD2; clone_size: -; cdr3_nt: TGTGCCACCAGCAGAGAGCAAGCGGGGGGGTTTTACACCGGGGAGCTGTTTTTT; cdr3_aa: CATSREQAGGFYTGELFF
j_call: TRBJ1-5; v_call: TRBV11-2; d_call: -; clone_size: once; cdr3_nt: TGTGCCAGCAGCTTAGAGCGGGTGCAGCCCCAGCATTTT; cdr3_aa: CASSLERVQPQHF
j_call: TRBJ1-5; v_call: TRBV4-1; d_call: -; clone_size: -; cdr3_nt: TGCGCCAGCAGCGGCCTGACAGAACGCCAGCCCCAGCATTTT; cdr3_aa: CASSGLTERQPQHF
j_call: TRBJ2-3; v_call: TRBV3-1/TRBV3-2; d_call: TRBD2; clone_size: once; cdr3_nt: TGTGCCAGCAGCCCCTTAGCGGGGGGGCTCACAGATACGCAGTATTTT; cdr3_aa: CASSPLAGGLTDTQYF
j_call: TRBJ2-5; v_call: TRBV4-1; d_call: -; clone_size: -; cdr3_nt: TGCGCCAGCAGCCAACCCCGGGAGCTTTTATACTTC; cdr3_aa: CASSQPRELLYF
j_call: TRBJ1-4; v_call: TRBV7-2; d_call: -; clone_size: -; cdr3_nt: TGTGCCAGCAGCTTATCGCCTAGGGGGGGAAAACTGTTTTTT; cdr3_aa: CASSLSPRGGKLFF
j_call: TRBJ2-2; v_call: TRBV25-1; d_call: TRBD2; clone_size: -; cdr3_nt: TGTGCCAGCAGTGCCCCAGGTGTCGCGGGGGATAGCGGGGAGCTGTTTTTT; cdr3_aa: CASSAPGVAGDSGELFF
j_call: TRBJ1-1; v_call: TRBV29-1; d_call: -; clone_size: once; cdr3_nt: TGCAGCGGGAGGGGGGGCAGGACCACTGAAGCTTTCTTT; cdr3_aa: CSGRGGRTTEAFF
j_call: TRBJ2-3; v_call: TRBV7-2; d_call: TRBD2; clone_size: -; cdr3_nt: TGTGCCAGCAGCTTCGGGGGGGCCACAGATACGCAGTATTTT; cdr3_aa: CASSFGGATDTQYF
j_call: TRBJ1-2; v_call: TRBV6-5; d_call: TRBD1; clone_size: -; cdr3_nt: TGTGCCAGCAGTACAGGGGGCGTTGACTATGGCTACACCTTC; cdr3_aa: CASSTGGVDYGYTF
j_call: TRBJ1-1; v_call: TRBV19; d_call: TRBD1; clone_size: -; cdr3_nt: TGTGCCAGTAGTACGGGACAGGCTCAAGACGCTTTCTTT; cdr3_aa: CASSTGQAQDAFF
j_call: TRBJ1-3; v_call: TRBV18; d_call: -; clone_size: -; cdr3_nt: TGTGCCAGCTCCCCTTCGGTGGCGGGAGGCTCTGGAAACACCATATATTTT; cdr3_aa: CASSPSVAGGSGNTIYF
j_call: TRBJ1-1; v_call: TRBV3-1/TRBV3-2; d_call: TRBD1; clone_size: -; cdr3_nt: TGTGCCAGCAGCGATCCGGGACAGGAGAACACTGAAGCTTTCTTT; cdr3_aa: CASSDPGQENTEAFF
j_call: TRBJ1-1; v_call: TRBV27; d_call: -; clone_size: -; cdr3_nt: TGTGCCAGCAGCTTCAGGAGGGACACTGAAGCTTTCTTT; cdr3_aa: CASSFRRDTEAFF
j_call: TRBJ1-2; v_call: TRBV18; d_call: -; clone_size: once; cdr3_nt: TGTGCCAGCTCACCACCGCGGCAGCTTAACTATGGCTACACCTTC; cdr3_aa: CASSPPRQLNYGYTF
j_call: TRBJ1-5; v_call: TRBV6-5; d_call: TRBD1; clone_size: few; cdr3_nt: TGTGCCAGCAGTTACTCGGGCAGGGGGAGCAATCAGCCCCAGCATTTT; cdr3_aa: CASSYSGRGSNQPQHF
j_call: TRBJ1-1; v_call: TRBV7-6; d_call: -; clone_size: -; cdr3_nt: TGTGCCAGCAGCTTAGGACAGGCAAACACTGAAGCTTTCTTT; cdr3_aa: CASSLGQANTEAFF
j_call: TRBJ2-7; v_call: TRBV6-2/TRBV6-3; d_call: TRBD1; clone_size: -; cdr3_nt: TGTGCCAGCAGCCGACAGGGGCCGAGAGACGAGCAGTACTTC; cdr3_aa: CASSRQGPRDEQYF
j_call: TRBJ1-2; v_call: TRBV5-1; d_call: -; clone_size: -; cdr3_nt: TGCGCCAGCACCCCGGGGGGAGTTAACTATGGCTACACCTTC; cdr3_aa: CASTPGGVNYGYTF
j_call: TRBJ1-5; v_call: TRBV5-4; d_call: -; clone_size: -; cdr3_nt: TGTGCCAGCAGCCCTGGCGGTTGGCTTCCCGGGTTTTATAGCAATCAGCCCCAGCATTTT; cdr3_aa: CASSPGGWLPGFYSNQPQHF
j_call: TRBJ1-1; v_call: TRBV4-1; d_call: -; clone_size: -; cdr3_nt: TGCGCCAGCAGCCATTTCCCACAGAACACTGAAGCTTTCTTT; cdr3_aa: CASSHFPQNTEAFF
j_call: TRBJ2-5; v_call: TRBV7-2; d_call: -; clone_size: -; cdr3_nt: TGTGCCAGCAGCTTAACGAGGGAAGAGACCCAGTACTTC; cdr3_aa: CASSLTREETQYF
j_call: TRBJ1-2; v_call: TRBV29-1; d_call: -; clone_size: many; cdr3_nt: TGCAGCGTTGAAGATCGATCAGGGGATAACTATGGCTACACCTTC; cdr3_aa: CSVEDRSGDNYGYTF
j_call: TRBJ2-7; v_call: TRBV3-1/TRBV3-2; d_call: TRBD2; clone_size: -; cdr3_nt: TGTGCCAGCAGCTACGAACCGGGACTAGCGGGCTACGAGCAGTACTTC; cdr3_aa: CASSYEPGLAGYEQYF
j_call: TRBJ1-1; v_call: TRBV9; d_call: -; clone_size: few; cdr3_nt: TGTGCCAGCAGCGTAGCTCGCACGGGGAACACTGAAGCTTTCTTT; cdr3_aa: CASSVARTGNTEAFF